Listed below are T cell receptor beta chains from one sample, sequenced in a study of post-analysis software for immune sequencing data. TCRdb ran MiXCR on the PCR reads and lists one entry per CDR3 protein. The sample holds around 500,000 distinct CDR3 sequences, around 34% seen once. The source material was blood. These receptors originate from a girl aged 2 to 17 with multiple sclerosis. The CDR3 runs from the conserved cysteine through the conserved F or W. Fields, in order: D gene, V gene, clone size, J gene, CDR3 protein, CDR3 DNA. The D gene is left open where the match is weak. Expanded clones get a size class; other rows say once, few or many, or leave the size out.

d_gene: NA; v_gene: TRBV20-1; abundance: NA; j_gene: TRBJ1-2; CDR3aa: CSARAPAQVYGYTF; CDR3nt: TGCAGTGCTAGAGCCCCCGCACAGGTCTATGGCTACACCTTC
d_gene: NA; v_gene: TRBV6-1; abundance: NA; j_gene: TRBJ1-5; CDR3aa: CATWDLIQPQHF; CDR3nt: TGTGCCACCTGGGACCTTATTCAGCCCCAGCATTTT
d_gene: NA; v_gene: TRBV5-1; abundance: NA; j_gene: TRBJ2-7; CDR3aa: CASSLDGGRSSEQYF; CDR3nt: TGCGCCAGCAGCTTGGATGGGGGGCGGTCGTCGGAGCAGTACTTC
d_gene: NA; v_gene: TRBV4-2; abundance: few; j_gene: TRBJ1-3; CDR3aa: CASSQHIRNTRGSGNTIYF; CDR3nt: TGTGCCAGCAGCCAACATATTAGGAATACAAGGGGATCTGGAAACACCATATATTTT
d_gene: TRBD2; v_gene: TRBV20-1; abundance: few; j_gene: TRBJ2-3; CDR3aa: CSARDFPSGGANTQYF; CDR3nt: TGCAGTGCTAGAGATTTTCCTAGCGGGGGGGCAAATACGCAGTATTTT
d_gene: NA; v_gene: TRBV29-1; abundance: many; j_gene: TRBJ2-5; CDR3aa: CSVEGAETQYF; CDR3nt: TGCAGCGTCGAAGGGGCAGAGACCCAGTACTTC
d_gene: TRBD2; v_gene: TRBV10-1; abundance: NA; j_gene: TRBJ2-1; CDR3aa: CASSPTKRGDTEQFF; CDR3nt: TGCGCCAGCAGTCCAACTAAGCGGGGGGATACTGAGCAGTTCTTC
d_gene: NA; v_gene: TRBV10-3; abundance: few; j_gene: TRBJ1-2; CDR3aa: CAISESGGPTF; CDR3nt: TGTGCCATCAGTGAGTCGGGGGGGCCCACCTTC
d_gene: TRBD2; v_gene: TRBV6-5; abundance: few; j_gene: TRBJ2-3; CDR3aa: CASSYTGLAGGTDTQYF; CDR3nt: TGTGCCAGCAGTTACACCGGACTAGCGGGGGGCACAGATACGCAGTATTTT
d_gene: NA; v_gene: TRBV20-1; abundance: NA; j_gene: TRBJ1-5; CDR3aa: CSARNLGDSNQPQHF; CDR3nt: TGCAGTGCTAGAAATCTGGGGGATAGCAATCAGCCCCAGCATTTT
d_gene: TRBD1; v_gene: TRBV10-3; abundance: NA; j_gene: TRBJ1-1; CDR3aa: CAISESGTGVSEAFF; CDR3nt: TGTGCCATCAGTGAGTCAGGGACAGGGGTCAGCGAAGCTTTCTTT
d_gene: TRBD1; v_gene: TRBV4-1; abundance: NA; j_gene: TRBJ1-6; CDR3aa: CASSQPGGGSPLHF; CDR3nt: TGCGCCAGCAGCCAACCAGGGGGCGGTTCACCCCTCCACTTT
d_gene: NA; v_gene: TRBV4-2; abundance: NA; j_gene: TRBJ2-3; CDR3aa: CASSQSVIADTDTQYF; CDR3nt: TGTGCCAGCAGCCAATCAGTAATAGCGGACACAGATACGCAGTATTTT
d_gene: TRBD2; v_gene: TRBV6-1; abundance: NA; j_gene: TRBJ2-2; CDR3aa: CASSEAGLAWYTGELFF; CDR3nt: TGTGCCAGCAGTGAAGCGGGACTAGCGTGGTACACCGGGGAGCTGTTTTTT
d_gene: NA; v_gene: TRBV12-3/TRBV12-4; abundance: few; j_gene: TRBJ2-6; CDR3aa: CASSLLGGANVLTF; CDR3nt: TGTGCCAGCAGTTTACTGGGAGGGGCCAACGTCCTGACTTTC
d_gene: NA; v_gene: TRBV6-5; abundance: few; j_gene: TRBJ2-5; CDR3aa: CASRRGEGETQYF; CDR3nt: TGTGCCAGCAGGCGGGGTGAGGGGGAGACCCAGTACTTC
d_gene: NA; v_gene: TRBV12-3/TRBV12-4; abundance: few; j_gene: TRBJ1-2; CDR3aa: CASSYGPYGHTF; CDR3nt: TGTGCCAGCAGCTACGGTCCCTATGGCCACACCTTC
d_gene: NA; v_gene: TRBV11-2; abundance: NA; j_gene: TRBJ1-5; CDR3aa: CASSLNPSNQPQHF; CDR3nt: TGTGCCAGCAGCTTAAACCCTAGCAATCAGCCCCAGCATTTT
d_gene: NA; v_gene: TRBV20-1; abundance: NA; j_gene: TRBJ2-7; CDR3aa: CSARGQGRLINEQYF; CDR3nt: TGCAGTGCCCGAGGCCAGGGGAGGTTGATCAACGAGCAGTACTTC
d_gene: TRBD2; v_gene: TRBV25-1; abundance: few; j_gene: TRBJ2-1; CDR3aa: CASSGPGLVLNEQFF; CDR3nt: TGTGCCAGCAGTGGCCCGGGACTAGTTTTGAATGAGCAGTTCTTC
d_gene: TRBD2; v_gene: TRBV5-1; abundance: NA; j_gene: TRBJ2-3; CDR3aa: CASSTAPGLAGRTDTQYF; CDR3nt: TGCGCCAGCAGCACTGCCCCGGGACTAGCGGGACGCACAGATACGCAGTATTTT
d_gene: NA; v_gene: TRBV6-1; abundance: NA; j_gene: TRBJ2-3; CDR3aa: CASSGWGTDTQYF; CDR3nt: TGTGCCAGCAGTGGATGGGGCACAGATACGCAGTATTTT
d_gene: NA; v_gene: TRBV29-1; abundance: NA; j_gene: TRBJ2-5; CDR3aa: CSVFGGALSWEQYF; CDR3nt: TGCAGCGTTTTTGGAGGGGCTCTCTCATGGGAGCAGTACTTC
d_gene: TRBD2; v_gene: TRBV12-3/TRBV12-4; abundance: few; j_gene: TRBJ2-5; CDR3aa: CASRATSGVTKTQYF; CDR3nt: TGTGCCAGCAGGGCGACTAGCGGGGTAACGAAGACCCAGTACTTC